Listed below are T cell receptor beta chains from one sample, sequenced in a study of blood T cell repertoires in COVID-19. Sequenced by immunoSEQ multiplex PCR; TCRdb stores in-frame clones only, minus some. The repertoire holds fewer than 250,000 clones, 83% seen once, with around 2.5% in the top ten. Sequencing used peripheral blood. The source of these receptors is a woman between 40 and 55 years old with active or convalescent COVID-19. Both conserved end residues are part of each CDR3. D genes are given only for firm matches. Some rows mark clone size as missing; the rest say once, few, many or name a class of expanded clone.

v_call,j_call,d_call,clone_size,cdr3_nt,cdr3_aa
TRBV2,TRBJ2-2,TRBD1,.,TGTGCCAGCAGGGAACAGGGGATTAGCGCCGGGGAGCTGTTTTTT,CASREQGISAGELFF
TRBV7-2,TRBJ2-6,.,.,TGTGCCAGCAGCTCTAGACGAGGCAGGGGAACCGGGGCCAACGTCCTGACTTTC,CASSSRRGRGTGANVLTF
TRBV19,TRBJ2-4,.,.,TGTGCCAGTAGTATAACTTCAGGGCGAAACATTCAGTACTTC,CASSITSGRNIQYF
TRBV10-3,TRBJ2-2,TRBD1,.,TGTGCCATCAGAAGACAGGGGGTGAACACCGGGGAGCTGTTTTTT,CAIRRQGVNTGELFF
TRBV12-5,TRBJ1-5,TRBD1,few,TGTGCTAGTGGTTTGGGGACCGGGACAGACTCCAATCAGCCCCAGCATTTT,CASGLGTGTDSNQPQHF
TRBV24-1,TRBJ2-3,.,.,TGTGCCACCAGTGATTTCCACGGAGGCAGGGATACGCAGTATTTT,CATSDFHGGRDTQYF
TRBV4-3,TRBJ2-4,.,.,TGCGCCAGCAGCCAAGTCTCAGGGGCAATGAAAAACATTCAGTACTTC,CASSQVSGAMKNIQYF
TRBV24-1,TRBJ2-1,TRBD1,.,TGTGCCACCGGGACAGGGTTACTCAATGAGCAGTTCTTC,CATGTGLLNEQFF
TRBV28,TRBJ1-1,.,.,TGTGCCAGCAGTTCCGGGGTGAGCCCCTATTTGAACACTGAAGCTTTCTTT,CASSSGVSPYLNTEAFF
TRBV10-3,TRBJ1-3,.,once,TGTGCCATCAGTGAGGACACTGGAAACACCATATATTTT,CAISEDTGNTIYF
TRBV4-3,TRBJ1-5,.,.,TGCGCCAGCAGCCAGAGTTTCAATCAGCCCCAGCATTTT,CASSQSFNQPQHF
TRBV6-1,TRBJ2-7,.,.,TGTGCCAGCAGTGAAAGTATTGGACAGTCCTACGAGCAGTACTTC,CASSESIGQSYEQYF
TRBV28,TRBJ1-5,.,.,TGTGCCAGCATCCAATCGGGTCAGCCCCAGCATTTT,CASIQSGQPQHF
TRBV6-5,TRBJ1-2,TRBD1,.,TGTGCCAGCAGTTACTCCGACAGGGTCTATGGCTACACCTTC,CASSYSDRVYGYTF
TRBV5-1,TRBJ2-3,TRBD2,.,TGCGCCAGCGGGGTAAGCGGGGACCTCACAGATACGCAGTATTTT,CASGVSGDLTDTQYF
TRBV7-3,TRBJ2-3,.,.,TGTGCCAGCAGCTCAAGCACAGATACGCAGTATTTT,CASSSSTDTQYF
TRBV2,TRBJ2-5,TRBD1,.,TGTGCCAGCAGTGATCCCCTTCGGACAGGGAAACAAGAGACCCAGTACTTC,CASSDPLRTGKQETQYF
TRBV3-1/TRBV3-2,TRBJ1-1,.,.,TGTGCCAGCAGCCAAGATGGGATCAGGGACACTGAAGCTTTCTTT,CASSQDGIRDTEAFF
TRBV5-6,TRBJ2-6,.,.,TGTGCCAGCAGCTTCTATGGGCCCCACTCTGGGGCCAACGTCCTGACTTTC,CASSFYGPHSGANVLTF
TRBV21-1,TRBJ2-7,.,.,TGTGCCAGCAGCAAATCTAACGGGACAGCCCACGAGCAGTACTTC,CASSKSNGTAHEQYF
TRBV7-8,TRBJ2-7,TRBD1,.,TGTGCCAGCAGCCTACACCCAGGGGGAGAGCAGTACTTC,CASSLHPGGEQYF
TRBV25-1,TRBJ2-7,.,.,TGTGCCAGCAGTGAAGGGCCGCTCGAGCAGTACTTC,CASSEGPLEQYF
TRBV5-4,TRBJ1-6,.,once,TGTGCCAGCAGGGCAGGTCGGCAGCCTAATTCACCCCTCCACTTT,CASRAGRQPNSPLHF
TRBV7-9,TRBJ1-3,.,.,TGTGCCAGCAGCTCGACAGCCTTCTATGGAAACACCATATATTTT,CASSSTAFYGNTIYF
TRBV7-9,TRBJ2-7,TRBD1,.,TGTGCCAGCACCGAGACAGGGTACTACGAGCAGTACTTC,CASTETGYYEQYF
TRBV5-4,TRBJ2-7,TRBD2,.,TGTGCCAGCAGCTTGGGAGGGGTAGCGGGGGCTTACGAGCAGTACTTC,CASSLGGVAGAYEQYF
TRBV24-1,TRBJ2-7,.,.,TGTGCCACCAGTGATGCTAACACTGAGAGAGGGGGATACGAGCAGTACTTC,CATSDANTERGGYEQYF
TRBV28,TRBJ1-4,TRBD1,once,TGTGCCAGCAGCCTTAACTCAGGGGGTGGGTACTTGCAGAATGAAAAACTGTTTTTT,CASSLNSGGGYLQNEKLFF
TRBV2,TRBJ2-7,.,.,TGTGCCAGCAGTGATGCCAGCCGGAGCTACGAGCAGTACTTC,CASSDASRSYEQYF
TRBV4-2,TRBJ1-4,.,once,TGTGCCAGCAGTCAAGATAGTGACAGTCTAAATGAAAAACTGTTTTTT,CASSQDSDSLNEKLFF
TRBV19,TRBJ1-5,.,.,TGTGCCAGTAGGACCCAGGGGTTACAGCCCCAGCATTTT,CASRTQGLQPQHF
TRBV11-2,TRBJ2-3,.,once,TGTGCCAGCAGCTATAGGGGACAACCTGTGACAGATACGCAGTATTTT,CASSYRGQPVTDTQYF
TRBV18,TRBJ1-4,.,.,TGTGCCAGCTCACCCGTAGGGGGTTCGGCTAATGAAAAACTGTTTTTT,CASSPVGGSANEKLFF
TRBV2,TRBJ2-7,TRBD1,.,TGTGCCAGCAGCGATCCGGGACAGGGGTACGAGCAGTACTTC,CASSDPGQGYEQYF
TRBV4-3,TRBJ1-5,TRBD1,.,TGCGCCAGCAGCCAAGACCCGGGACAGGGGCCCTATAGCAATCAGCCCCAGCATTTT,CASSQDPGQGPYSNQPQHF
TRBV6-2/TRBV6-3,TRBJ1-6,TRBD1,few,TGTGCCAGCAGTTACTCACAGGGGAGCTCCTATAATTCACCCCTCCACTTT,CASSYSQGSSYNSPLHF
TRBV9,TRBJ2-3,.,.,TGTGCCAGCAGCGTAGCTGCAGATACGCAGTATTTT,CASSVAADTQYF
TRBV18,TRBJ1-1,TRBD1,.,TGTGCCAGCTCACCGTTGCACCCCGGGACAGGGTCTGAAGCTTTCTTT,CASSPLHPGTGSEAFF
TRBV6-2/TRBV6-3,TRBJ1-1,.,.,TGTGCCAGCAGTTACTCGAGGGCCGGACAGTTGAACACTGAAGCTTTCTTT,CASSYSRAGQLNTEAFF
TRBV7-2,TRBJ2-2,TRBD2,.,TGTGCCAGCAGCTCATGGGACTACGGGGAGCTGTTTTTT,CASSSWDYGELFF
TRBV7-9,TRBJ2-7,.,.,TGTGCCGGCGCCGGGGATTTTGGTGGCGACGAGCAGTACTTC,CAGAGDFGGDEQYF
TRBV10-3,TRBJ1-1,TRBD1,.,TGTGCCATCAGTGAGGGGTGGGTTCCGGGACAGGGTAAGGGAAATGAAGCTTTCTTT,CAISEGWVPGQGKGNEAFF
TRBV24-1,TRBJ2-7,.,.,TGTGCCACCAGTGAATCGAGTCGCCCCTACGAGCAGTACTTC,CATSESSRPYEQYF
TRBV25-1,TRBJ1-2,TRBD1,once,TGTGCCAGCAGCAGACAGGGTTTGTTCTATGGCTACACCTTC,CASSRQGLFYGYTF
TRBV2,TRBJ1-1,.,.,TGTGCCAGCAGTGACTCGTGGGCAGGCCGGGATCCGCCTGAAGCTTTCTTT,CASSDSWAGRDPPEAFF
TRBV18,TRBJ2-7,TRBD1,few,TGTGCCAGCTCACCGCGACAGGGGGGGGAGCAGTACTTC,CASSPRQGGEQYF
TRBV27,TRBJ1-2,.,few,TGTGCCAGCAGTTTATCTCCGGCCAGGCTTGACTATGGCTACACCTTC,CASSLSPARLDYGYTF
TRBV11-2,TRBJ1-1,.,.,TGTGCCAGCAGCTTAGTCGAGGAGGCTTTCTTT,CASSLVEEAFF
TRBV2,TRBJ1-6,.,few,TGTGCCAGCAGTGAAGTCATCACGAGGGCTTCACCCCTCCACTTT,CASSEVITRASPLHF
TRBV3-1/TRBV3-2,TRBJ1-1,.,.,TGTGCCAGCAGCCACAGCCCACAGGGAGAAGCTTTCTTT,CASSHSPQGEAFF
TRBV11-3,TRBJ2-7,.,once,TGTGCCAGCAGCGATACACAAACCTACGAGCAGTACTTC,CASSDTQTYEQYF
TRBV6-5,TRBJ2-5,.,.,TGTGCCAGCAGTTACGGGGCAGGGGTGGAGACCCAGTACTTC,CASSYGAGVETQYF
TRBV10-1,TRBJ2-7,TRBD1,few,TGCGCCAGCAGTGAGTCGGGACAGGGGGACGAGCAGTACTTC,CASSESGQGDEQYF
TRBV4-2,TRBJ2-5,TRBD1,.,TGTGCCAGCAGCCAAGTTGGACAGGGAAAAGAGACCCAGTACTTC,CASSQVGQGKETQYF
TRBV7-6,TRBJ2-1,.,.,TGTGCCAGCAGCACAGACAGGTCCGCCTACAATGAGCAGTTCTTC,CASSTDRSAYNEQFF
TRBV19,TRBJ2-3,TRBD2,few,TGTGCCAGCCAAACTAGCGGAGGCACAGATACGCAGTATTTT,CASQTSGGTDTQYF
TRBV5-1,TRBJ1-1,.,.,TGCGCCAGCAGCTTGCAGGACACTGAAGCTTTCTTT,CASSLQDTEAFF
TRBV11-1,TRBJ1-2,.,.,TGTGCCAGCAGCTTAAGGAGTTACTATGGCTACACCTTC,CASSLRSYYGYTF
TRBV9,TRBJ1-4,.,.,TGTGCCAGCAGCGGGGGCCCTGGGAGGGAAAAACTGTTTTTT,CASSGGPGREKLFF